The sequence of this T cell receptor (beta chain) was determined in a study of PD-1 blockade in classical Hodgkin lymphoma. Study-wide findings and caveats: A reduction in baseline TCR diversity was reportedly seen in newly diagnosed patients relative to healthy donors.

About this clone itself: Its target is not known.

Produced via immunoSEQ multiplex PCR; TCRdb's table is partial and in-frame only. Among some 70,000 clones, approximately 93% were seen once, and the ten largest hold about 2.8%. Time point of the sample: newly diagnosed, previously untreated cHL patient sample. Comparison came from newly diagnosed, untreated classical Hodgkin lymphoma PBMCs. Germline CDR1 and CDR2: LNHDA and SQIVND (reference sequence). V lost 3 bases, J lost 6 bases, and 8 bases stayed unmatched. The CDR3 consists of 15 residues. This receptor was taken from a human donor with classical Hodgkin lymphoma. The sequenced sample consisted of peripheral blood mononuclear cells (PBMCs). The rearrangement links TRBV19 to TRBJ1-5; 7 bases line up with TRBD1. The CDR3 nucleotides read TGTGCCAGTAGTATTCAACAGGGGTACGGTCAGCCCCAGCATTTT. It encodes CASSIQQGYGQPQHF.